The 32 T cell receptor beta chains below all came from one sample that was sequenced in a study of T cells in Graves' hyperthyroidism and ophthalmopathy. The investigators amplified TCR beta CDR3 regions from RNA transcripts. TCR CDR3 underwent first-round RT-PCR with the HTBI primer set. MiXCR was run by TCRdb on the multiplex PCR reads, yielding one entry per CDR3 protein. The sample includes over 400,000 distinct CDR3 sequences, approximately 23% of them seen just once. Sequenced material: blood. The receptors were sampled from a woman in her sixties or seventies with Graves' ophthalmopathy.

This clonotype has ten or more counts. V and J are TRBV6-1 and TRBJ2-2; 11 bases map to TRBD2. Germline assignment: CDR1 MNHNS and CDR2 SASEGT. V shed 6 bases and J 0 bases; nucleotides not matched to a gene: 9. The CDR3 covers 18 residues. This CDR3 is CASRVAGGPVPNTGELFF. The CDR3 bases are TGTGCCAGCAGAGTAGCGGGAGGGCCTGTCCCGAACACCGGGGAGCTGTTTTTT.

J is TRBJ2-7 and V is TRBV7-2, with 13 bases matching TRBD2. The CDR3 totals 16 residues. Per the germline V gene, CDR1 is SGHTA and CDR2 is FQGNSA. V lost 6 bases to trimming and J lost 4 bases; unmatched junction nucleotides: 9. DNA for the CDR3: TGTGCCAGCAGAGCAGGACTAGCGGGAGTGGGTTACGAGCAGTACTTC. It encodes CASRAGLAGVGYEQYF.

This clonotype was detected a few times. This chain uses TRBV30 with TRBJ2-7; TRBD1 agrees at 9 bases. The CDR3 contains 14 residues. The junction had 6 bases not matched to a gene; V was cut back by 2 bases and J by 4 bases. Germline CDR1 reads GTSNPN; CDR2 reads SVGIG (reference sequence). In DNA form, the CDR3 reads TGTGCCTGGAGTAAGGCGACAGGGGGTTACGAGCAGTACTTC. This encodes CAWSKATGGYEQYF.

This chain links TRBV6-2 or TRBV6-3 with TRBJ2-1; 7 bases are a match to TRBD2. Trimming removed 1 base from V and 10 bases from J; junction bases left unmatched: 10. The CDR3 extends over 15 amino acids. CDR1 is MNHEY and CDR2 is SVGEGT in the germline V gene. The CDR3 sequence is CASSYYVGGPREQFF. The DNA for the CDR3 is TGTGCCAGCAGTTACTACGTGGGAGGGCCACGGGAGCAGTTCTTC.

This clonotype has just a few counts. J is TRBJ2-7 and V is TRBV12-3 or TRBV12-4; D not certain. The CDR3 has 19 amino acids. The ends were cut back, 4 bases at V and 0 bases at J, with 25 bases in the middle. CDR3 in amino acids: CASSSTEFRLIGFSYEQYF. The CDR3 nucleotides are TGTGCCAGCAGTTCTACTGAATTTCGTCTCATAGGATTCTCCTACGAGCAGTACTTC.

This clonotype appeared a few times. The chain carries TRBV3-1 and TRBJ2-7; the match to TRBD2 covers 7 bases. The CDR3 spans 15 residues. Germline trimming cut 5 bases from V and 5 bases from J; bases unmatched to any gene: 12. CDR1 and CDR2 (germline): LGHDT, YNNKEL (reference sequence). CDR3 nucleotide sequence: TGTGCCAGCAGCAACTCTCCCGGGGGGACGAACGAGCAGTACTTC. This codes for CASSNSPGGTNEQYF.

In this sample, this clonotype turned up many times. This chain connects TRBV11-2 to TRBJ2-7; perhaps TRBD1 as D (6 bases). This CDR3 spans 17 amino acids. CDR1 and CDR2 from the germline V gene are SGHAT and FQNNGV. V was cut by 6 bases and J by 2 bases, with 23 bases left in between. The CDR3 DNA reads as TGTGCCAGCAGGCCCGTCAGGGGCCCCATCACGCCCTACGAGCAGTACTTC. This encodes CASRPVRGPITPYEQYF. Full variable domain (rest looked up from reference TRBV11-2 and TRBJ2-7): EAGVAQSPRYKIIEKRQSVAFWCNPISGHATLYWYQQILGQGPKLLIQFQNNGVVDDSQLPKDRFSAERLKGVDSTLKIQPAKLEDSAVYLCASRPVRGPITPYEQYFGPGTRLTVT.

This rearrangement joins TRBV18 to TRBJ1-1, with a possible D match to TRBD1 (5 bases). Trimming took off 1 base at V and 2 bases at J, with 11 bases between the two ends. Germline V gives CDR1 KGHSH, CDR2 LQKENI. The CDR3 is 15 amino acids. The CDR3 DNA reads as TGTGCCAGCTCACCACTAACTCGGGGCAACACTGAAGCTTTCTTT. This encodes CASSPLTRGNTEAFF.

The chain combines TRBV6-2 or TRBV6-3 with TRBJ2-2; no clear D gene. Trimming shortened V by 6 bases and J by 1 base, and 12 bases separated the two germline ends. Germline lookup yields CDR1 MNHEY and CDR2 SVGEGT. CDR3 length equals 15 residues. The CDR3 DNA follows: TGTGCCAGCAGACCATCAGGCAGGAACACCGGGGAGCTGTTTTTT. Amino acid sequence: CASRPSGRNTGELFF.

This chain links TRBV12-3 or TRBV12-4 with TRBJ2-3, with D tentatively TRBD2 (6 bases). Trimming stripped 3 bases from V and 0 bases from J, with 10 bases between. The CDR3 totals 15 residues. CDR3 nucleotide sequence: TGTGCCAGCAGTTTCCAAAGCGGGAGCACAGATACGCAGTATTTT. Translating gives CASSFQSGSTDTQYF.

This clonotype has a count of ten or more. This chain uses TRBV2 with TRBJ2-7; 7 nucleotides match TRBD2. After removal of 2 bases from V and 3 bases from J, the junction contained 10 bases not matched to a gene. This CDR3 contains 16 residues. Germline V gene sequence: CDR1 SNHLY, CDR2 FYNNEI. DNA of the CDR3: TGTGCCAGCAGTGAACCTTCTACGGGGGGTGGCTACGAGCAGTACTTC. Its translation: CASSEPSTGGGYEQYF.

There are a few counts of this clonotype. The V and J genes are TRBV12-3 or TRBV12-4 and TRBJ2-7; D is unresolved. The CDR3 is 12 residues long. Trimming pared 5 bases from V and 6 bases from J, leaving 11 bases between. The DNA of the CDR3 is TGTGCCAGCAGTCTCGCAGTTGTCGAGCAGTACTTC. Amino acid sequence: CASSLAVVEQYF.

This clonotype was detected only a few times. The J gene is TRBJ2-7, the V gene TRBV7-2, with D possibly TRBD1 on 5 matching bases. V was cut by 5 bases and J by 0 bases, with 11 bases left in between. The CDR3 has 14 residues. Germline V gives CDR1 SGHTA, CDR2 FQGNSA. The CDR3 nucleotides read TGTGCCAGCAGCCCGGCCAGGGTCTCCTACGAGCAGTACTTC. Protein sequence: CASSPARVSYEQYF.

This clonotype has only a few counts. V usage is TRBV10-1 and J usage is TRBJ2-5; D remains unclear. The CDR3 extends over 14 amino acids. CDR1 and CDR2 from the germline V gene are WNHNN and SYGVQD (reference sequence). The V end was cut by 0 bases, the J end by 1 base, with 6 bases between. In nucleotides, the CDR3 is TGCGCCAGCAGTGAGTCGGCAGGCCAAGAGACCCAGTACTTC. Amino acids: CASSESAGQETQYF.

The V call is TRBV7-3, the J call TRBJ2-7, with D perhaps being TRBD1 or TRBD2 (5 bases each). Trimming shortened V by 5 bases and J by 2 bases, and 13 bases separated the two germline ends. The CDR3 contains 14 residues. Germline CDR1 SGHTA, CDR2 FQGTGA. In DNA, the CDR3 is TGTGCCAGCAGCCCGGGACCCCCACCCTACGAGCAGTACTTC. Amino acids: CASSPGPPPYEQYF.

This rearrangement joins TRBV20-1 to TRBJ2-5, with TRBD2 matching 11 bases. Losses at the gene ends were 5 bases for V and 9 bases for J; bases not matched to a gene: 11. This CDR3 is built from 14 residues. Germline V gene lookup returns CDR1 DFQATT and CDR2 SNEGSKA (reference sequence). DNA of the CDR3: TGCAGTGCTCATGTAGCGGGAGGGCCGAGGCCCCAGTACTTC. This codes for CSAHVAGGPRPQYF.

This clonotype was recorded many times. This chain uses TRBV3-1 with TRBJ2-7; possibly TRBD2 for D (5 bases). V lost 3 bases, J lost 5 bases, and 14 bases lay in between. The CDR3 runs to 14 residues. Germline V gene lookup returns CDR1 LGHDT and CDR2 YNNKEL (reference sequence). DNA of the CDR3: TGTGCCAGCAGCCAGCCCGGGATTTGGAACGAGCAGTACTTC. Protein product: CASSQPGIWNEQYF.

This clonotype was observed a few times. The rearrangement joins TRBV6-1 to TRBJ2-1, with 11 bases aligning to TRBD2. The CDR3 contains 15 residues. J was trimmed by 6 bases and V by 5 bases; bases with no gene match: 6. The V gene's germline CDR1 is MNHNS and CDR2 SASEGT. This chain's CDR3 is CASSYPGLAGNEQFF. DNA of the CDR3: TGTGCCAGCAGTTACCCCGGACTAGCGGGCAATGAGCAGTTCTTC.

The gene calls are TRBV3-1 and TRBJ2-1; 8 bases line up with TRBD2. The CDR3 has 16 amino acids. With V trimmed by 1 base and J by 6 bases, 8 bases remained unmatched. Germline V gene data show CDR1 as LGHDT and CDR2 as YNNKEL (reference sequence). The CDR3: CASSQGPSGLSNEQFF. CDR3 in DNA: TGTGCCAGCAGCCAAGGTCCTAGCGGGCTATCCAATGAGCAGTTCTTC.

The chain has TRBV30 and TRBJ1-2; maybe TRBD1 (5 bases). From germline, CDR1 is GTSNPN and CDR2 SVGIG (reference sequence). V dropped 2 bases and J dropped 3 bases, with 10 bases sitting between them. The CDR3 contains 13 residues. CDR3 DNA: TGTGCCTGGAGTCGAGGGGAGGACTATGGCTACACCTTC. It encodes CAWSRGEDYGYTF.

In regard to this clonotype: One end of the junction does not line up with germline, which may come from a read error. The chain joins TRBV7-7 to TRBJ2-2; 10 bases align to TRBD1. CDR3 length: 13 amino acids. Germline CDR1 reads SSHAT; CDR2 reads FNYEAQ (reference sequence). This CDR3 is CASKSVSDRGMFF. The CDR3 DNA sequence: TGTGCTAGCAAGTCTGTATCGGACAGGGGGATGTTTTTT.

This clonotype occurred a few times. CDR3 sequence reads: CASSLLAGTPYNEQFF. The CDR3 bases are TGTGCCAGCAGCTTATTGGCCGGAACCCCCTACAATGAGCAGTTCTTC. The gene calls are TRBV7-2 and TRBJ2-1; D unclear. The germline V gene has CDR1 SGHTA and CDR2 FQGNSA. The CDR3 covers 16 residues. V shed 2 bases and J shed 2 bases, with 13 bases lying between them.

At least ten counts were recorded for this clonotype. The V and J genes are TRBV27 and TRBJ2-1; D might be TRBD1 (6 bases). CDR1 is MNHEY, CDR2 SMNVEV, per germline (reference sequence). V was trimmed by 6 bases and J by 0 bases, leaving 12 bases between them. The CDR3 runs to 15 residues. This CDR3 is CASRYREYSYNEQFF. The CDR3 nucleotides read TGTGCCAGCAGATACAGGGAATACTCCTACAATGAGCAGTTCTTC.

This clonotype came up a few times. The chain carries TRBV19 and TRBJ2-1; perhaps TRBD1 as D (6 bases). Trimming took 7 bases from V and 0 from J, leaving 13 bases between them. The CDR3 loop spans 15 amino acids. Per the germline V gene, CDR1 is LNHDA and CDR2 is SQIVND (reference sequence). CDR3 bases: TGTGCCAGTAACAAGGGGGAAAGCTCCTACAATGAGCAGTTCTTC. Translating it yields CASNKGESSYNEQFF.

This clonotype has at least ten counts. J is TRBJ1-2 and V is TRBV10-3, with 8 bases lining up with TRBD1. V was pared by 9 bases and J by 6 bases, with 6 bases of the junction left unmatched. Germline CDR1 reads ENHRY; CDR2 reads SYGVKD. The CDR3 runs 12 residues. In nucleotides, the CDR3 is TGTGCCATAACTCACAGGGGGGATGGCTACACCTTC. Protein sequence: CAITHRGDGYTF.

This clonotype was detected many times. The CDR3 nucleotides are TGTGCCAGCAGTGATGTGGGTTTGGCGAACACTGAAGCTTTCTTT. Residues: CASSDVGLANTEAFF. The V call is TRBV2, the J call TRBJ1-1; D call uncertain. V was pared by 3 bases and J by 1 base, with 12 bases between. The CDR3 extends over 15 amino acids. Germline values: CDR1 SNHLY, CDR2 FYNNEI.

This clonotype was seen repeatedly, ten times or more. This rearrangement joins TRBV2 to TRBJ2-3; 9 bases fit TRBD1. The CDR3 consists of 14 residues. Germline V gene lookup returns CDR1 SNHLY and CDR2 FYNNEI. J gave up 5 bases and V 6 bases, and 6 bases lay outside the gene matches. The CDR3 DNA is TGTGCCAGCAGATGGACAGGGGTGGGAGATACGCAGTATTTT. Encoded protein: CASRWTGVGDTQYF.

This clonotype was seen more than once but under ten times. The chain joins TRBV24-1 to TRBJ1-1; possibly TRBD1 for D (5 bases). This CDR3 contains 14 residues. With 6 bases removed from V and 4 bases from J, the gap between germline ends came to 14 bases. Germline V gives CDR1 KGHDR, CDR2 SFDVKD. The CDR3 nucleotides are TGTGCCACCAGTTCCGGGGGTTACGGCACTGAAGCTTTCTTT. It codes for CATSSGGYGTEAFF.

This clonotype has just a few counts. The V gene is TRBV7-2, the J gene TRBJ1-6; weak D call: TRBD1 (5 bases). Trimming stripped 2 bases from V and 8 bases from J, with 7 bases between. There are 13 residues in the CDR3. Germline assignment: CDR1 SGHTA and CDR2 FQGNSA. CDR3 protein: CASSLTGDSPLHF. The CDR3 nucleotides read TGTGCCAGCAGCTTAACGGGGGATTCACCCCTCCACTTT.

This clonotype was seen a few times. This chain links TRBV6-5 with TRBJ2-7; 7 bases line up with TRBD1. After removal of 0 bases from V and 5 bases from J, the junction contained 10 bases not matched to a gene. The CDR3 has 16 residues. CDR1 is MNHEY, CDR2 SVGAGI, per germline. The DNA for the CDR3 is TGTGCCAGCAGTTACTCGGCACAGGGGATTTGGGACGAGCAGTACTTC. Translated, it gives CASSYSAQGIWDEQYF.

The chain joins TRBV20-1 to TRBJ1-2; 7 positions match TRBD1. Per the germline V gene, CDR1 is DFQATT and CDR2 is SNEGSKA (reference sequence). This CDR3 is 14 amino acids long. The ends lost 0 bases at V and 4 bases at J; junction bases unmatched: 5. CDR3 sequence: CSARDGTASYGYTF. For the CDR3, the DNA is TGCAGTGCTAGAGATGGGACAGCGAGCTATGGCTACACCTTC.

V gene TRBV19 combines with J gene TRBJ1-2; perhaps TRBD1 as D (6 bases). Germline-derived CDR1 and CDR2 are LNHDA and SQIVND (reference sequence). V was clipped by 6 bases and J by 6 bases, with 14 bases between them. This CDR3 contains 13 residues. CDR3 residues: CASSLQGVDGYTF. The CDR3 coding sequence is TGTGCCAGTAGCCTACAGGGCGTTGATGGCTACACCTTC.